Listed here are 19 T cell receptor beta chains from one sample, sequenced in a study of monozygotic twins with inflammatory bowel disease. TCRdb reprocessed the 5' RACE reads; each CDR3 protein has one entry and no DNA is given. The repertoire table contains fewer than 550,000 distinct CDR3 sequences. Sequenced input: blood. Receptor source: a human donor with ulcerative colitis or Crohn's disease, or a healthy co-twin of an affected twin (not recorded which).

V gene TRBV20-1 combines with J gene TRBJ1-5. Per germline, CDR1 DFQATT and CDR2 SNEGSKA (reference sequence). This CDR3 spans 15 amino acids. CDR3 amino acids: CSARDWQGGNQPQHF.

CDR3 in amino acids: CASSLGHRDTQYF. The chain recombines TRBV5-1 with TRBJ2-3. Germline V gene lookup returns CDR1 SGHRS and CDR2 YFSETQ. This CDR3 has 13 residues.

V and J are TRBV18 and TRBJ2-2; TCRdb names TRBD2, which stays unverified in the absence of DNA. The CDR3 consists of 16 residues. Germline assignment: CDR1 KGHSH and CDR2 LQKENI. The CDR3 spells CASSPPTYGVAGELFF. The full variable domain, with the rest looked up from reference TRBV18 and TRBJ2-2, is NAGVMQNPRHLVRRRGQEARLRCSPMKGHSHVYWYRQLPEEGLKFMVYLQKENIIDESGMPKERFSAEFPKEGPSILRIQQVVRGDSAAYFCASSPPTYGVAGELFFGEGSRLTVL.

The J gene is TRBJ2-5, the V gene TRBV10-3; the TCRdb D gene call, TRBD1, has no DNA to confirm it. The CDR3 is made up of 13 amino acids. CDR1 is ENHRY and CDR2 is SYGVKD in the germline V gene. The CDR3 here is CAITDVGAETQYF.

V and J are TRBV11-2 and TRBJ2-7; the D call from TCRdb, TRBD1, cannot be confirmed without DNA. Germline values: CDR1 SGHAT, CDR2 FQNNGV. This CDR3 is 14 amino acids long. This CDR3 is CASSLGTGYKGQYF.

This chain connects TRBV28 to TRBJ1-6. This CDR3 is built from 13 residues. Per germline, CDR1 MDHEN and CDR2 SYDVKM. CDR3 region: CAGGSSYNSPLHF.

The V call is TRBV19, the J call TRBJ2-3; TCRdb calls TRBD2, which cannot be checked without DNA. The germline gives CDR1 LNHDA, CDR2 SQIVND (reference sequence). The CDR3 length is 16 residues. CDR3 sequence reads: CASSHRTSGAPDTQYF.

The chain has TRBV10-3 and TRBJ2-3; TCRdb gives TRBD1 as the D gene, but with no DNA this cannot be confirmed. CDR1 and CDR2 from the germline V gene are ENHRY and SYGVKD. The CDR3 is 18 residues long. The CDR3 protein is CAISESGGQGSLVDTQYF.

The J gene is TRBJ2-1, the V gene TRBV19; with no DNA, the TCRdb D assignment of TRBD2 cannot be verified. In germline, CDR1 is LNHDA, CDR2 SQIVND (reference sequence). This CDR3 is built from 14 residues. This CDR3 is CASSGSGQHNEQFF.

The V and J genes are TRBV5-5 and TRBJ2-5; absent DNA, TCRdb's TRBD1 call cannot be checked. CDR1 and CDR2 (germline): SGHKS, YYEKEE (reference sequence). There are 13 residues in the CDR3. CDR3 sequence reads: CASSPTGRDGQYF.

The rearrangement links TRBV5-1 to TRBJ2-7; the D call of TRBD2 rests on TCRdb alone, since no DNA is present to check it. The germline gives CDR1 SGHRS, CDR2 YFSETQ. The CDR3 consists of 16 residues. The chain's CDR3 is CASSLNVAGGRDEQYF. The variable domain in full, with the rest retrieved from reference TRBV5-1 and TRBJ2-7, is KAGVTQTPRYLIKTRGQQVTLSCSPISGHRSVSWYQQTPGQGLQFLFEYFSETQRNKGNFPGRFSGRQFSNSRSEMNVSTLELGDSALYLCASSLNVAGGRDEQYFGPGTRLTVT.

The chain links TRBV5-1 to TRBJ1-3; TCRdb proposes TRBD1, but this gene call is untestable without DNA. Per the germline V gene, CDR1 is SGHRS and CDR2 is YFSETQ. This CDR3 contains 15 residues. The CDR3 reads CASRDDRGAGNTKYF.

The chain has TRBV4-1 and TRBJ2-7. CDR3 length: 13 residues. CDR1 MGHRA and CDR2 YSYEKL come from the germline V gene. CDR3 region: CASSQGLLPEQYF.

This chain connects TRBV5-1 to TRBJ2-7; TCRdb indicates TRBD2, and absent DNA this call remains unverified. Germline CDR1 SGHRS, CDR2 YFSETQ. This CDR3 comprises 15 residues. The CDR3 sequence: CASSLASGSVYEQYF.

J is TRBJ2-5 and V is TRBV5-1; TCRdb selects TRBD1, and the lack of DNA leaves this call unchecked. The CDR3 spans 16 residues. Per the germline V gene, CDR1 is SGHRS and CDR2 is YFSETQ. CDR3 residues: CASSLDTTDREETQYF.

V and J are TRBV20-1 and TRBJ1-3. Germline assignment: CDR1 DFQATT and CDR2 SNEGSKA (reference sequence). There are 11 residues in the CDR3. CDR3 in amino acids: CSARGRNTIYF.

The CDR3 loop is CASSVLQGDTGELFF. This chain joins TRBV9 and TRBJ2-2; TCRdb designates TRBD1, a call that cannot be tested without DNA. The CDR3 runs 15 residues. Germline CDR1 is SGDLS and CDR2 is YYNGEE.

The V call is TRBV6-1, the J call TRBJ2-7. Germline CDR1 and CDR2: MNHNS and SASEGT. There are 14 residues in the CDR3. The CDR3 is CASRTSGDGPRVYF.

This chain uses TRBV4-3 with TRBJ1-2. CDR3 length: 14 residues. In germline, CDR1 is LGHNA, CDR2 YSLEER. CDR3 sequence reads: CASSQGTRNYGYTF.